This T cell receptor beta chain was captured by sequencing in a study of pediatric ulcerative colitis. Study findings and constraints: In rectum, acute severe colitis had expanded clones and less diversity.

On this clone: The antigen remains undetermined.

Germline lookup yields CDR1 MNHEY and CDR2 SVGAGI. The CDR3 contains 12 residues. Trimming left V 7 bases short and J 7 bases short, with 11 bases between. The survey-level immunoSEQ assay was used. Sequencing depth was up to 500,000 reads per sample. Sequenced by immunoSEQ multiplex PCR; TCRdb stores in-frame clones only, minus some. The sample has about 32,000 clones, roughly 78% seen once. The clonotype comes from a boy aged 5-17 years with severe ulcerative colitis. The chain joins TRBV6-5 to TRBJ1-5; the D gene is possibly TRBD1 (5 bases). The sample taken for sequencing was blood. Here the CDR3 DNA reads TGTGCCAGCAACACCTGGGGCCAGCCCCAGCATTTT. This gives the protein CASNTWGQPQHF.